This T cell receptor (beta chain) was captured in a study of T cell repertoires in cytomegalovirus infection. Study-level information: Recently identified HLA-C-restricted and well-studied HLA-B-restricted CMV epitopes were used. Public signatures in TCR beta pointed to CMV infection and matching HLA type. Whole-study results and caveats: HLA-C-restricted CMV-specific TCR beta clonotypes were dominant in the ex vivo response. CMV carriers with the relevant HLA were identified by cumulative public TCR beta family frequency.

TCRdb analysed the reads with MiXCR anew, one entry per CDR3 protein. The repertoire consists of hundreds of thousands of distinct CDR3 sequences, with around 29% occurring once and the leading ten covering roughly 13%. Comments on this clonotype: The target antigen is unknown.

CDR3 size: 17 residues. The chain is built from TRBV5-3 and TRBJ1-5; 9 positions match TRBD1. TRBV5-3 is classed as an ORF, of uncertain function. This specimen was cultured CD8+ T cells from PBMCs, taken from culture after CMV antigen stimulation. This sequence was found in a human donor in good health (CMV status not recorded). Some clones in this sample may be carry-over from other donors' samples. This chain's CDR3 is CVSSWDLRDRAIQPQHF. The CDR3, as DNA: TGTGTCAGCAGCTGGGATCTCCGGGACAGGGCCATTCAGCCCCAGCATTTT.